This T cell receptor beta chain is from a study of cytomegalovirus exposure and HLA in healthy donors. The CDR3 contains 16 residues. CDR1 and CDR2 (germline): SGHDT, YYEEEE. V was pared by 0 bases and J by 5 bases, with 8 bases of the junction left unmatched. Researchers ran the PCR with 60 Vbeta and 13 Jbeta primers. Sequencing was performed with immunoSEQ multiplex PCR; in TCRdb, only in-frame clones are kept and a portion is missing. The table records some 150,000 clones, about 79% of them present only once. Sequences were obtained from PBMCs. The receptor comes from a man aged 35 to 55 in good health and CMV-seropositive. The genes are TRBV5-6 and TRBJ2-3; the match to TRBD1 covers 8 bases. CDR3 in amino acids: CASSLALTGERDTQYF. The CDR3 DNA sequence: TGTGCCAGCAGCTTGGCCTTGACAGGGGAGCGAGATACGCAGTATTTT.